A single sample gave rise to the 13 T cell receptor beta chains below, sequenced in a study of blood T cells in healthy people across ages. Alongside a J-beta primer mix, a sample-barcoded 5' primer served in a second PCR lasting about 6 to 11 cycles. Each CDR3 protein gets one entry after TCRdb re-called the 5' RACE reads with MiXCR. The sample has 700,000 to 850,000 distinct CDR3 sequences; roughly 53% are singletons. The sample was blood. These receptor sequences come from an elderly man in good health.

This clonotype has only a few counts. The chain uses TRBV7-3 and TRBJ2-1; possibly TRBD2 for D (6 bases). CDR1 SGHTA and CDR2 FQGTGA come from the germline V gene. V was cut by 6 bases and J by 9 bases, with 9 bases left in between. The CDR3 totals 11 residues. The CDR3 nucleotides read TGTGCCAGCAGTACGGGGGTTGAGCAGTTCTTC. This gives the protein CASSTGVEQFF.

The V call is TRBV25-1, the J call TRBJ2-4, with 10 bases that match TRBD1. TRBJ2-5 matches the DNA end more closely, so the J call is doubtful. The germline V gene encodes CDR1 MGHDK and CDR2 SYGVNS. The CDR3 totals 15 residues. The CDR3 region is CASSGDRGVQETQYF. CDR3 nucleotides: TGTGCCAGCAGTGGGGACAGGGGAGTTCAAGAGACCCAGTACTTC.

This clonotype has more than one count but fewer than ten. The CDR3 nucleotides read TGTGCCAGCAGCTTAGACTCTAGCGGGAGGAGGGCCTCCTACAATGAGCAGTTCTTC. It encodes CASSLDSSGRRASYNEQFF. The genes are TRBV11-2 and TRBJ2-1, with TRBD2 matching over 11 bases. The CDR3 has 19 residues. Germline loops: CDR1 SGHAT, CDR2 FQNNGV. With 0 bases clipped from V and 0 bases from J, the junction kept 7 bases outside the gene matches.

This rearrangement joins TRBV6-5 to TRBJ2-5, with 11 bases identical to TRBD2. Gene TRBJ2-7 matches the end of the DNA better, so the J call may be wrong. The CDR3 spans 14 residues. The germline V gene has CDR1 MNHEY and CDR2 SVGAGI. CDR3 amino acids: CASSKLAGVYEQYF. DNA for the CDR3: TGTGCCAGCAGCAAACTAGCGGGAGTCTACGAGCAGTACTTC.

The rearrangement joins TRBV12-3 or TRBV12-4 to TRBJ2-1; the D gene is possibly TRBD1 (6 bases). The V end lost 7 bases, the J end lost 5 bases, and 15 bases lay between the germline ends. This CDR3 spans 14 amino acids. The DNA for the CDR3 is TGTGCCAGCACCCTAGAGGGGGTCAACAATGAGCAGTTCTTC. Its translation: CASTLEGVNNEQFF.

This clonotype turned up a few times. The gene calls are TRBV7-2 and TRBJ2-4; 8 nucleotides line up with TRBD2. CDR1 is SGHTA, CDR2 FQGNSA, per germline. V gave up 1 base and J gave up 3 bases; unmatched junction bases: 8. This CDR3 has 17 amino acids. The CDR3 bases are TGTGCCAGCAGCTTAGTACTCGGGAGGGCCGACAAAAACATTCAGTACTTC. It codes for CASSLVLGRADKNIQYF. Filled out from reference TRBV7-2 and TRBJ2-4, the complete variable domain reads GAGVSQSPSNKVTEKGKDVELRCDPISGHTALYWYRQSLGQGLEFLIYFQGNSAPDKSGLPSDRFSAERTGGSVSTLTIQRTQQEDSAVYLCASSLVLGRADKNIQYFGAGTRLSVL.

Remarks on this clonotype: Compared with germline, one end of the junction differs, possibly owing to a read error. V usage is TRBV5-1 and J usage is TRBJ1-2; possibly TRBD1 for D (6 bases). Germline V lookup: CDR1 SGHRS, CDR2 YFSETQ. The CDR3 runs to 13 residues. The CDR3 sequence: CTSAADSHYGYTF. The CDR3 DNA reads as TGCACCAGCGCCGCGGACAGCCATTATGGCTACACCTTC.

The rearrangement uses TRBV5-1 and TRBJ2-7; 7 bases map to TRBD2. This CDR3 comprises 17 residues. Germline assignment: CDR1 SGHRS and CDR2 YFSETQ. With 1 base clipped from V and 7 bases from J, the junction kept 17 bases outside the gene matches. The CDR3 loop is CASSLLGGGYPPVEQYF. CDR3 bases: TGCGCCAGCAGCTTGCTGGGCGGGGGTTACCCACCGGTGGAGCAGTACTTC.

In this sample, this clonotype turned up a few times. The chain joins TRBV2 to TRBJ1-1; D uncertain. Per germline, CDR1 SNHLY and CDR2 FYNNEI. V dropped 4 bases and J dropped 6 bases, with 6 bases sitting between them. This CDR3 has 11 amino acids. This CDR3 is CASSAVAEAFF. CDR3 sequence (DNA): TGTGCCAGCAGTGCGGTCGCTGAAGCTTTCTTT.

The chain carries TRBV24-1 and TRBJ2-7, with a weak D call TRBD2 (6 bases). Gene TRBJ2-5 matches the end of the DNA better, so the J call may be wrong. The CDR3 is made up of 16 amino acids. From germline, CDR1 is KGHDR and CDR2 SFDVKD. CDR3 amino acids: CATSDQRAGKQETQYF. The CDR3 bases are TGTGCCACCAGTGATCAAAGAGCGGGCAAACAAGAGACCCAGTACTTC.

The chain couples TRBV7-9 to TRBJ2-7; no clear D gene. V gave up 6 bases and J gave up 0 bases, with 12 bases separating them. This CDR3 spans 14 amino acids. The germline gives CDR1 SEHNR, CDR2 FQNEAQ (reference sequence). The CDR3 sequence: CASSLGYSSYEQYF. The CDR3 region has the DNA TGTGCCAGCAGTCTCGGGTATAGCTCCTACGAGCAGTACTTC. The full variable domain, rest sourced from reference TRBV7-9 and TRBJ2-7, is DTGVSQNPRHKITKRGQNVTFRCDPISEHNRLYWYRQTLGQGPEFLTYFQNEAQLEKSRLLSDRFSAERPKGSFSTLEIQRTEQGDSAMYLCASSLGYSSYEQYFGPGTRLTVT.

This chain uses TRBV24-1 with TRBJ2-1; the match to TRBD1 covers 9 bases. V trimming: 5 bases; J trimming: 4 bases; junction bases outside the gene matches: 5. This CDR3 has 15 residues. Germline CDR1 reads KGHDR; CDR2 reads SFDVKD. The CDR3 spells CATSGAGTGYNEQFF. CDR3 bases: TGTGCCACCAGTGGGGCCGGGACAGGGTACAATGAGCAGTTCTTC.

CDR3 residues: CASSLVGQRNQPQHF. CDR3 bases: TGTGCCAGCAGCCTGGTGGGACAGAGGAATCAGCCCCAGCATTTT. The chain joins TRBV7-9 to TRBJ1-5, with TRBD1 matching over 7 bases. V was clipped by 5 bases and J by 4 bases; unmatched bases: 8. Looked up from germline, CDR1 is SEHNR and CDR2 is FQNEAQ (reference sequence). The length of the CDR3 is 15 residues.